This T cell receptor (beta chain) appears in the sequencing data of a study of tumor and adjacent non-tumor tissue in lung cancer. Study information: Patients were aged about 30 to 76, nine to eleven men and roughly 5 women, stage I to III. Each sample yielded approximately 4 million productive TCRbeta reads on average.

Study-wide findings and caveats: Tumor repertoires had a smaller top 100 clone share than normal lung.

RNA was extracted from bulk tissue without any cell sorting. This non-tumor lung sample came from over 3 cm beyond the tumor edge. V was clipped by 0 bases and J by 7 bases, with 7 bases between them. Germline CDR1 reads SGDLS; CDR2 reads YYNGEE. The CDR3 loop spans 13 amino acids. This clonotype has only a few counts. Its specificity is not known. TCRbeta libraries were built with three rounds of nested PCR, modified from ARM-PCR. One entry per CDR3 protein, called by TCRdb with MiXCR from the multiplex PCR reads. Of tens of thousands of distinct CDR3 sequences in the sample, more than 65% were seen once.

Sequencing was carried out using distant non-tumor lung tissue. This rearrangement joins TRBV9 to TRBJ2-2; tentatively, D is TRBD1 or TRBD2 (5 bases each). The TCR sequence derives from a man aged 60 to 69 with non-small cell lung cancer. CDR3: CASSVVGVGELFF. The CDR3 DNA reads TGTGCCAGCAGCGTAGTGGGGGTCGGGGAGCTGTTTTTT.